Listed below are T cell receptor beta chains from one sample, sequenced in a study of T cell changes during pregnancy in multiple sclerosis. Method: immunoSEQ multiplex PCR; TCRdb's copy keeps in-frame clones and lacks some. The sample yields some 97,000 clones, around 93% seen once. The sample was peripheral blood, taken before pregnancy. Receptor source: a female donor with multiple sclerosis, enrolled in a pregnancy study. Each CDR3 is given with its conserved first and last residue. The order of the fields is clone size, V gene, D gene, J gene, CDR3 DNA, CDR3 protein. The D gene is left open where the match is weak. Clone size is shown for a subset of rows, as once, few, many or a class of expanded clone.

size: .
V: TRBV28
D: .
J: TRBJ1-5
DNA: TGTGCCACCGGGGGGGGGAGCAATCAGCCCCAGCATTTT
CDR3: CATGGGSNQPQHF

size: .
V: TRBV5-1
D: .
J: TRBJ2-3
DNA: TGCGCCAGCAGCTTGGTAGCAGGGGGGACAGATACGCAGTATTTT
CDR3: CASSLVAGGTDTQYF

size: .
V: TRBV4-2
D: TRBD1
J: TRBJ1-2
DNA: TGTGCCAGCAGCCAGGATGGACAGGGTGGGGCCTATGGCTACACCTTC
CDR3: CASSQDGQGGAYGYTF

size: .
V: TRBV28
D: TRBD1
J: TRBJ1-2
DNA: TGTGCCAGCAGTTTACGGGCCAGGGGGCCGTTAGCTAACTATGGCTACACCTTC
CDR3: CASSLRARGPLANYGYTF

size: few
V: TRBV6-1
D: .
J: TRBJ2-7
DNA: TGTGCCAGCACCACAGCTGACGAGCAGTACTTC
CDR3: CASTTADEQYF

size: .
V: TRBV6-4
D: .
J: TRBJ2-3
DNA: TGTGCCAGCGGGAGGCGAATGAGGGAGCGACTCACAGATACGCAGTATTTT
CDR3: CASGRRMRERLTDTQYF

size: .
V: TRBV9
D: TRBD2
J: TRBJ2-3
DNA: TGTGCCAGCAGCGCCCGGACTAGCGGGGCCACAGATACGCAGTATTTT
CDR3: CASSARTSGATDTQYF

size: once
V: TRBV7-2
D: .
J: TRBJ2-1
DNA: TGTGCCAGCAGCTATCGGGGAGGAACCTCCAATGAGCAGTTCTTC
CDR3: CASSYRGGTSNEQFF

size: .
V: TRBV28
D: TRBD1
J: TRBJ2-7
DNA: TGTGCCAGCAGTAGTACAGGGGGCGCGGAATACGAGCAGTACTTC
CDR3: CASSSTGGAEYEQYF

size: .
V: TRBV29-1
D: TRBD2
J: TRBJ2-2
DNA: TGCAGCGTTGAAGCGACTAGCGGGAGGGACGGGGAGCTGTTTTTT
CDR3: CSVEATSGRDGELFF

size: once
V: TRBV5-1
D: TRBD1
J: TRBJ2-1
DNA: TGCGCCAGCAGCTTGGGGGACAGACCTAATGAGCAGTTCTTC
CDR3: CASSLGDRPNEQFF

size: .
V: TRBV7-9
D: .
J: TRBJ2-1
DNA: TGTGCCAGCAGCGGACACTACGAAGTATCCTACAATGAGCAGTTCTTC
CDR3: CASSGHYEVSYNEQFF

size: .
V: TRBV7-9
D: .
J: TRBJ2-4
DNA: TGTGCCAGCAGCTCCACAGGGATGGTGGCCAAAAACATTCAGTACTTC
CDR3: CASSSTGMVAKNIQYF

size: once
V: TRBV4-1
D: .
J: TRBJ2-7
DNA: TGCGCCAGCAGCCAAGCGAGTAAATACGAGCAGTACTTC
CDR3: CASSQASKYEQYF

size: .
V: TRBV6-1
D: .
J: TRBJ2-7
DNA: TGTGCCAGCAGTGAAGCCGTGGCAGGGGTTATCTCCTACGAGCAGTACTTC
CDR3: CASSEAVAGVISYEQYF

size: once
V: TRBV2
D: TRBD1
J: TRBJ2-7
DNA: TGTGCCAGCAGTCCCGGGACAGGGAGGTACGAGCAGTACTTC
CDR3: CASSPGTGRYEQYF

size: .
V: TRBV4-3
D: TRBD2
J: TRBJ2-7
DNA: TGCGCCAGCAGCCAAGGGACTAGCGGGTATATCTACGAGCAGTACTTC
CDR3: CASSQGTSGYIYEQYF

size: .
V: TRBV28
D: TRBD2
J: TRBJ2-1
DNA: TGTGCCAGCTGTACCGGGACTAGCGGCTACAATGAGCAGTTCTTC
CDR3: CASCTGTSGYNEQFF

size: .
V: TRBV10-2
D: .
J: TRBJ2-7
DNA: TGCGCCAGCAGTGATGCACCGTCAGGACTCTACGAGCAGTACTTC
CDR3: CASSDAPSGLYEQYF

size: .
V: TRBV27
D: TRBD1
J: TRBJ2-7
DNA: TGTGCCAGCAGCATACGGGGACAGGGGGCTTACGAGCAGTACTTC
CDR3: CASSIRGQGAYEQYF

size: .
V: TRBV27
D: TRBD1
J: TRBJ2-1
DNA: TGTGCCAGCGGCCGGGACAGGGATAAGGCTGAGCAGTTCTTC
CDR3: CASGRDRDKAEQFF

size: .
V: TRBV19
D: .
J: TRBJ1-1
DNA: TGTGCCAGTAGTATTGGACTGCTGAACACTGAAGCTTTCTTT
CDR3: CASSIGLLNTEAFF

size: .
V: TRBV5-4
D: .
J: TRBJ2-5
DNA: TGTGCCAGCACCAGAGCGGGCCAAGAGACCCAGTACTTC
CDR3: CASTRAGQETQYF

size: .
V: TRBV12-2
D: .
J: TRBJ1-1
DNA: TGTGCAAGTCGCTTCGGGGGGATTTTGAACACTGAAGCTTTCTTT
CDR3: CASRFGGILNTEAFF

size: .
V: TRBV28
D: .
J: TRBJ1-2
DNA: TGTGCCAGCAGTACCCCGCAGACTAACTATGGCTACACCTTC
CDR3: CASSTPQTNYGYTF